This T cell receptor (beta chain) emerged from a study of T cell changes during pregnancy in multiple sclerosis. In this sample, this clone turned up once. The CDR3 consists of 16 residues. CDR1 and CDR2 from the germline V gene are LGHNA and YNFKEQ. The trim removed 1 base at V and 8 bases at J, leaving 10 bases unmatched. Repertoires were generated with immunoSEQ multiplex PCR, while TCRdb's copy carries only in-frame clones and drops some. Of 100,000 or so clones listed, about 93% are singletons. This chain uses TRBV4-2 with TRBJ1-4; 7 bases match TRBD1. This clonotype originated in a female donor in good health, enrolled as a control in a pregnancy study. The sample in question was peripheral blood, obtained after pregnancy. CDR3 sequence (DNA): TGTGCCAGCAGCCAAGCCGCGCGACAGGGTAGCGAAAAACTGTTTTTT. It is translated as CASSQAARQGSEKLFF.